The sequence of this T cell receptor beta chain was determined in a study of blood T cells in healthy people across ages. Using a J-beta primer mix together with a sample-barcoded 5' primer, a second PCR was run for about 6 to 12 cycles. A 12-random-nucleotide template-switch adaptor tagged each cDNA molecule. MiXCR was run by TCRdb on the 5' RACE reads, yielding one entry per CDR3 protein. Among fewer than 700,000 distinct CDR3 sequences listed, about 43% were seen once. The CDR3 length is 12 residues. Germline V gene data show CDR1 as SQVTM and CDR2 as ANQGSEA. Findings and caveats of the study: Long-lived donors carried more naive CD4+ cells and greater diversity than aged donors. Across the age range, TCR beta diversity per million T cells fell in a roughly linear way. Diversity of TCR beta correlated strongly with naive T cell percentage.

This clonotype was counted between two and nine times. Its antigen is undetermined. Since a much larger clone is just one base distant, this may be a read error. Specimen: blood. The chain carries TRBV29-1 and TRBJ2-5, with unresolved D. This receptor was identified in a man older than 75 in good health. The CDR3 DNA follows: TGCAGCGTTGGGGCCAGCCAAGGGACCCAGTACTTC. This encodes CSVGASQGTQYF.